This T cell receptor beta chain came from a study of T cell clonality in common variable immunodeficiency. Broader study findings: Reportedly, TCR beta sequences from common variable immunodeficiency showed fewer deletions and N-nucleotide insertions. CVID subjects showed higher TCRbeta clonality than healthy controls.

Repertoires were generated with immunoSEQ multiplex PCR, while TCRdb's copy carries only in-frame clones and drops some. The specimen has about 19,000 clones, none found just once. The CDR3 extends over 16 amino acids. The V gene's germline CDR1 is SGHRS and CDR2 YFSETQ. The V segment lost 4 bases and the J segment 5 bases; nucleotides outside the gene matches: 10. Of CVID subjects, more than twelve were female and around 27 male, mean age about 40. Patients and controls were mostly of Caucasian heritage. There are many counts of this clone. Its antigen is as yet unknown. From the germline J gene comes the end of the CDR3, since the read stops 3 residues before it.

This receptor was taken from a human donor with common variable immunodeficiency. V and J are TRBV5-1 and TRBJ2-2, with 8 bases aligning to TRBD2. Sequencing used peripheral blood mononuclear cells. The covered CDR3 bases are TGCGCCAGCAGCGCCGAACTAGCGGCAATAACCGGGGAG. This codes for CASSAELAAITGE. The CDR3 as a whole reads CASSAELAAITGELFF. Based on the CDR3 plus reference TRBV5-1 and TRBJ2-2, the full variable domain is KAGVTQTPRYLIKTRGQQVTLSCSPISGHRSVSWYQQTPGQGLQFLFEYFSETQRNKGNFPGRFSGRQFSNSRSEMNVSTLELGDSALYLCASSAELAAITGELFFGEGSRLTVL.